A selection of T cell receptor beta chains follows, all from one sample in a study of T cell changes during pregnancy in multiple sclerosis. The protocol was immunoSEQ multiplex PCR, while the TCRdb copy is restricted to in-frame clones and leaves out a portion. The data show around 60,000 clones, roughly 93% seen once. Sequencing was performed on CD4+ T cells from peripheral blood mononuclear cells, taken before pregnancy. The receptors were gathered from a female donor with multiple sclerosis, enrolled in a pregnancy study. The CDR3 runs from the conserved cysteine through the conserved F or W. The D gene is left open where the match is weak. Where a row states a size, it is once, few, many or the class of an expanded clone; other rows omit it.

V	size	D	J	DNA	CDR3
TRBV27	.	.	TRBJ2-3	TGTGCCAGTTCTAGGGACTGGGGGTTTGCTGAGTATTTT	CASSRDWGFAEYF
TRBV11-3	.	TRBD2	TRBJ2-1	TGTGCCAGCAGCTTTGACCCTAGCGGGAGTCGCAATGAGCAGTTCTTC	CASSFDPSGSRNEQFF
TRBV11-3	.	.	TRBJ1-1	TGTGCCAGCAGCGGGAGAGGCACTGAAGCTTTCTTT	CASSGRGTEAFF
TRBV5-6	.	TRBD2	TRBJ2-2	TGTGCCAGCAGCTTGGTGCTGCGGGAGAGGAACACCGGGGAGCTGTTTTTT	CASSLVLRERNTGELFF
TRBV15	.	.	TRBJ2-7	TGTGCCACCAGCAGAGCACTTCCATCGTCCGAGCAGTACTTC	CATSRALPSSEQYF
TRBV29-1	.	TRBD1	TRBJ2-3	TGCAGCGTGGGACAGGGCCTCAGCACAGATACGCAGTATTTT	CSVGQGLSTDTQYF
TRBV19	.	TRBD2	TRBJ2-1	TGTGCCAGTAGTATAGAGCCGGGACTAGCGGCCGACAATGAGCAGTTCTTC	CASSIEPGLAADNEQFF
TRBV9	.	.	TRBJ2-3	TGTGCCAGCAGCGTTGGAGGGGCAGATACGCAGTATTTT	CASSVGGADTQYF
TRBV5-4	.	TRBD1	TRBJ2-1	TGTGCCAGCAGCGGAAACAGGGGGCGCTTCTACAATGAGCAGTTCTTC	CASSGNRGRFYNEQFF
TRBV2	.	.	TRBJ2-5	TGTGCCAGCAGGTCTTCTAGCGCCCAAGAGACCCAGTACTTC	CASRSSSAQETQYF
TRBV5-4	.	TRBD2	TRBJ2-5	TGTGCCAGCAGCTTGGGAGCGGGAGGTGAGACCCAGTACTTC	CASSLGAGGETQYF
TRBV7-2	few	.	TRBJ2-2	TGTGCCAGCAGCTTCAGGGGCGTAACCGGGGAGCTGTTTTTT	CASSFRGVTGELFF
TRBV28	.	TRBD2	TRBJ2-5	TGTGCCAGCAGGCGACTAGCGGGATCGGAGACCCAGTACTTC	CASRRLAGSETQYF
TRBV18	few	TRBD2	TRBJ2-1	TGTGCCAGCTCACCACTACCGGGAGGAGAAAAGAGTGAGCAGTTCTTC	CASSPLPGGEKSEQFF
TRBV28	.	.	TRBJ1-1	TGTGCCAGCAGTCCTCCCACTGAAGCTTTCTTT	CASSPPTEAFF
TRBV11-3	.	.	TRBJ1-1	TGTGCCAGCAGCCGAGAAGAGGTGGACACTGAAGCTTTCTTT	CASSREEVDTEAFF
TRBV5-6	few	TRBD2	TRBJ2-3	TGTGCCAGCAGCTTAGGGACTAGCGGGGGCGACACAGATACGCAGTATTTT	CASSLGTSGGDTDTQYF
TRBV28	.	.	TRBJ2-5	TGTGCCAGCAGCCTATCCTACCCCCAAGAGACCCAGTACTTC	CASSLSYPQETQYF
TRBV28	once	TRBD1	TRBJ2-3	TGTGCCAGCAGCCCGAGGGGGCTCCCTCTCGGCACAGATACGCAGTATTTT	CASSPRGLPLGTDTQYF
TRBV5-6	.	.	TRBJ1-1	TGTGCCAGCAGCTTGAGGCGGGAAGCTTTCTTT	CASSLRREAFF
TRBV14	few	.	TRBJ2-3	TGTGCCAGCAGCCGTTTCGGTACAGATACGCAGTATTTT	CASSRFGTDTQYF
TRBV28	.	.	TRBJ2-5	TGTGCCAGCAAGGTTGGCGGGACCCAAGAGACCCAGTACTTC	CASKVGGTQETQYF
TRBV11-3	.	.	TRBJ1-2	TGTGCCAGCAGCGATGCAGGGGTTGGCTACACCTTC	CASSDAGVGYTF
TRBV2	.	TRBD2	TRBJ2-2	TGTGCCAGCAGAGGTCTCCGAGCGGGAGGTGACACCGGGGAGCTGTTTTTT	CASRGLRAGGDTGELFF
TRBV25-1	.	.	TRBJ2-3	TGTGCCAGCAGTACAACAGATACGCAGTATTTT	CASSTTDTQYF
TRBV5-4	.	TRBD1	TRBJ2-7	TGTGCCAGCAGCATCGGACAGGCCCAGGTCGAGCAGTACTTC	CASSIGQAQVEQYF